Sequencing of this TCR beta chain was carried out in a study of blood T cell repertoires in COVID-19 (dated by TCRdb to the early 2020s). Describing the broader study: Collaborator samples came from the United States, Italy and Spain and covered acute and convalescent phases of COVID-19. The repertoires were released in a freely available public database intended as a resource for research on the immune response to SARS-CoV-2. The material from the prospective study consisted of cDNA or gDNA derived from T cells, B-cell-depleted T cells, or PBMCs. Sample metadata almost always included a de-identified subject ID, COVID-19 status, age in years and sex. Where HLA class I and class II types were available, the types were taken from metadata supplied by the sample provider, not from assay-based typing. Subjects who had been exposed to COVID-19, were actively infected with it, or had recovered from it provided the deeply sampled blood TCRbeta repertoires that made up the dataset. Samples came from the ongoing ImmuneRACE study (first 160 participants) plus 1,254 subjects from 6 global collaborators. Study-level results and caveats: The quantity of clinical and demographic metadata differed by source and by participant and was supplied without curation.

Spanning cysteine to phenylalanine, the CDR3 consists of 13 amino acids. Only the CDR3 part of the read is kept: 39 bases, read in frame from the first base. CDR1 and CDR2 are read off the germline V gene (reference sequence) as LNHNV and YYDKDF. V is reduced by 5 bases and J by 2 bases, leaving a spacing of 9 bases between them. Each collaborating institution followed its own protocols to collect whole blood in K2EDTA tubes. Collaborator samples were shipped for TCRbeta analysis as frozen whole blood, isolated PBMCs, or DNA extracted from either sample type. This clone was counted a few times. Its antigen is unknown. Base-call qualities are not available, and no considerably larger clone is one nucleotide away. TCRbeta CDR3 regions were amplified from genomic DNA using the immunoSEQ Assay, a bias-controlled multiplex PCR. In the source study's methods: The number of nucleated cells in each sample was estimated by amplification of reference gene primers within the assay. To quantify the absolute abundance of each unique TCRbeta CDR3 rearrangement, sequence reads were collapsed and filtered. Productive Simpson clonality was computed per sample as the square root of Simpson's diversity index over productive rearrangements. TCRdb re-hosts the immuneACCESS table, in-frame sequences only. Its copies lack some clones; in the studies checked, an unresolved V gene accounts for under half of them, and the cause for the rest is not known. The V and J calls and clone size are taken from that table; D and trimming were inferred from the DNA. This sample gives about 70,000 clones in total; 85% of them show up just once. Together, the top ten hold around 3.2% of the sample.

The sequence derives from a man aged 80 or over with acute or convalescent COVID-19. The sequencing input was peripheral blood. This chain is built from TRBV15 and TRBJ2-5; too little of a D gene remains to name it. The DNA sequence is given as TGTGCCACCAGCGGCGGCTTACAAGAGACCCAGTACTTC. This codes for CATSGGLQETQYF.